One and the same sample provided the 25 T cell receptor beta chains below, sequenced in a study of blood T cell repertoires in COVID-19. The method was immunoSEQ multiplex PCR; TCRdb's version includes in-frame clones alone and lacks a portion of them. The data contain about 33,000 clones, just over 85% of them singletons. Sequenced: peripheral blood. The receptors here all came from a human donor in a cohort sampled during active COVID-19.

The genes are TRBV10-3 and TRBJ2-7; 7 bases are a match to TRBD1. CDR1 is ENHRY, CDR2 SYGVKD, per germline. The CDR3 consists of 16 residues. Unmatched junction bases numbered 12, after V lost 2 bases and J lost 5 bases. In nucleotides, the CDR3 is TGTGCCATCAGTGAGGAAGGCAGACAGGGCGGCAACGAGCAGTACTTC. Translating gives CAISEEGRQGGNEQYF.

The V and J genes are TRBV20-1 and TRBJ2-3, with D perhaps TRBD2 (5 bases). Trimming removed 5 bases at V and 7 bases at J, with 10 bases between. In germline, CDR1 is DFQATT, CDR2 SNEGSKA (reference sequence). The CDR3 is 11 residues long. In nucleotides, the CDR3 is TGCAGTGCTCCCCCCGGGAATACGCAGTATTTT. Translated: CSAPPGNTQYF.

By share of the sample, this clone is large. The rearrangement joins TRBV7-2 to TRBJ2-7; TRBD1 matches 7 bases. The CDR3 extends over 12 amino acids. Germline trimming cut 3 bases from V and 5 bases from J; bases unmatched to any gene: 1. Germline lookup yields CDR1 SGHTA and CDR2 FQGNSA. CDR3 protein: CASSFRGNEQYF. DNA of the CDR3: TGTGCCAGCAGCTTCAGGGGGAACGAGCAGTACTTC.

The genes are TRBV24-1 and TRBJ1-1; possibly TRBD1 for D (5 bases). This CDR3 has 15 residues. Germline lookup yields CDR1 KGHDR and CDR2 SFDVKD. V was pared by 5 bases and J by 5 bases, with 17 bases between. CDR3 DNA: TGTGCCACCAGTGCGGCGGACGGGGGTCGAACTGAAGCTTTCTTT. Its translation is CATSAADGGRTEAFF.

The chain combines TRBV25-1 with TRBJ2-5; 8 bases are shared with TRBD2. CDR3 size: 13 residues. V dropped 6 bases and J dropped 5; count of bases not matched to a gene: 5. The germline V gene has CDR1 MGHDK and CDR2 SYGVNS. The CDR3 region has the DNA TGTGCCAGCAGACAGGGCGGGAGGGAGACCCAGTACTTC. This translates into CASRQGGRETQYF.

The genes are TRBV4-2 and TRBJ2-4; D may be TRBD2 (5 bases). Germline values: CDR1 LGHNA, CDR2 YNFKEQ. V was clipped by 0 bases and J by 3 bases, with 9 bases between them. The CDR3 length is 15 residues. Here the CDR3 reads CASSQDKSGKNIQYF. The DNA of the CDR3 is TGTGCCAGCAGCCAAGATAAAAGCGGCAAAAACATTCAGTACTTC.

V is TRBV7-6 and J is TRBJ1-6, with 8 bases matching TRBD1. CDR1 and CDR2 from the germline V gene are SGHVS and FNYEAQ. The CDR3 is made up of 16 amino acids. The V gene end was trimmed by 5 bases and the J gene end by 7 bases; junction bases not matched to a gene: 10. The CDR3 protein is CASSPLPGGRNSPLHF. CDR3 nucleotide sequence: TGTGCCAGCAGCCCACTCCCAGGGGGCCGAAATTCACCCCTCCACTTT.

V and J are TRBV9 and TRBJ2-1; D is ambiguous. V dropped 2 bases and J dropped 6 bases, with 12 bases sitting between them. Germline V gene sequence: CDR1 SGDLS, CDR2 YYNGEE. This CDR3 contains 14 residues. CDR3 residues: CASSVTTSRNEQFF. In nucleotides, the CDR3 is TGTGCCAGCAGCGTCACTACGTCTCGCAATGAGCAGTTCTTC. Combining the CDR3 with reference TRBV9 and TRBJ2-1 gives the whole variable domain DSGVTQTPKHLITATGQRVTLRCSPRSGDLSVYWYQQSLDQGLQFLIQYYNGEERAKGNILERFSAQQFPDLHSELNLSSLELGDSALYFCASSVTTSRNEQFFGPGTRLTVL.

This chain joins TRBV19 and TRBJ2-7; 11 bases match TRBD1. V shed 6 bases, J shed 3 bases, and the junction held 7 bases outside the gene matches. The CDR3 has 15 residues. The V gene's germline CDR1 is LNHDA and CDR2 SQIVND (reference sequence). This CDR3 is CASRYGTGGRYEQYF. The CDR3 region has the DNA TGTGCCAGTAGATACGGGACAGGGGGTCGCTACGAGCAGTACTTC.

This chain uses TRBV6-5 with TRBJ2-5, with 7 positions matching TRBD1. This CDR3 is 14 amino acids long. The V and J ends lost 5 bases and 5 bases, in that order; junction bases with no gene match: 8. The germline V gene encodes CDR1 MNHEY and CDR2 SVGAGI. CDR3: CASSHRDSSETQYF. For the CDR3, the DNA is TGTGCCAGCAGTCACCGGGACAGCTCTGAGACCCAGTACTTC.

The V gene is TRBV19, the J gene TRBJ1-2; maybe TRBD1 (6 bases). The V and J ends lost 7 bases and 4 bases respectively, with 13 bases between them. There are 13 residues in the CDR3. In germline, CDR1 is LNHDA, CDR2 SQIVND (reference sequence). Written as DNA, the CDR3 is TGTGCCAGTACCACCACAGGGACCTATGGCTACACCTTC. As protein: CASTTTGTYGYTF.

CDR3 in amino acids: CASSTGQGRSPLHF. The CDR3 DNA reads TGTGCCAGCAGTACTGGACAGGGCAGATCACCCCTCCACTTT. This sequence joins TRBV6-6 and TRBJ1-6; TRBD1 matches 8 bases. The V gene end was trimmed by 5 bases and the J gene end by 10 bases; junction bases not matched to a gene: 7. This CDR3 region has 14 residues. Germline V gene data show CDR1 as MNHNY and CDR2 as SVGAGI (reference sequence).

The chain joins TRBV10-3 to TRBJ2-1; 9 bases line up with TRBD2. In germline, CDR1 is ENHRY, CDR2 SYGVKD. Trimming took 6 bases from V and 1 from J; bases not matched to a gene: 4. The CDR3 consists of 15 residues. CDR3 protein: CAIRGLAGSYNEQFF. The CDR3 coding sequence is TGTGCCATCAGGGGCCTAGCGGGGTCCTACAATGAGCAGTTCTTC.

The V gene is TRBV19, the J gene TRBJ2-1, with 13 positions matching TRBD2. V trimming: 1 base; J trimming: 2 bases; junction bases outside the gene matches: 5. Germline CDR1 reads LNHDA; CDR2 reads SQIVND (reference sequence). CDR3 length: 18 residues. This CDR3 reads CASSIGWTSGSPYNEQFF. The CDR3 DNA reads TGTGCCAGTAGTATAGGGTGGACTAGCGGGAGCCCCTACAATGAGCAGTTCTTC.

V usage is TRBV7-2 and J usage is TRBJ1-6, with a weak D call TRBD1 (6 bases). The ends were cut back, 5 bases at V and 10 bases at J, with 21 bases in the middle. There are 16 residues in the CDR3. Germline V CDR1 and CDR2: SGHTA, FQGNSA. CDR3 DNA sequence: TGTGCCAGCAGCGTTTACGGGACATTCAGGCGGTCACCCCTCCACTTT. It is translated as CASSVYGTFRRSPLHF.

The gene calls are TRBV24-1 and TRBJ2-7, with 7 bases identical to TRBD1. Unmatched junction bases numbered 1, after V lost 4 bases and J lost 2 bases. This CDR3 spans 13 amino acids. Germline CDR1 and CDR2: KGHDR and SFDVKD. This CDR3 reads CATSETGTYEQYF. The DNA for the CDR3 is TGTGCCACCAGTGAGACAGGGACCTACGAGCAGTACTTC.

The chain combines TRBV7-2 with TRBJ1-1; D is uncertain. Looked up from germline, CDR1 is SGHTA and CDR2 is FQGNSA. V shed 5 bases and J shed 5 bases, with 21 bases lying between them. The CDR3 spans 16 residues. CDR3 region: CASSPLPAELTTEAFF. As DNA, the CDR3 is TGTGCCAGCAGCCCACTACCGGCTGAACTTACGACTGAAGCTTTCTTT.

The gene calls are TRBV7-2 and TRBJ1-1; 7 bases line up with TRBD1. The CDR3 has 15 amino acids. After removal of 0 bases from V and 2 bases from J, the junction contained 3 bases not matched to a gene. Germline V gene sequence: CDR1 SGHTA, CDR2 FQGNSA. The CDR3 sequence: CASSLATGSNTEAFF. The CDR3 DNA reads as TGTGCCAGCAGCTTAGCGACAGGGAGCAACACTGAAGCTTTCTTT.

This chain joins TRBV6-5 and TRBJ2-7; D not resolved. CDR3 length: 12 amino acids. The germline V and J ends were trimmed by 4 bases and 3 bases, with 7 bases remaining between them. The germline V gene has CDR1 MNHEY and CDR2 SVGAGI. The CDR3 DNA is TGTGCCAGCAGTTTATCAGGCTACGAGCAGTACTTC. It specifies CASSLSGYEQYF.

V usage is TRBV2 and J usage is TRBJ1-2; D perhaps matches TRBD1 (6 bases). There are 12 residues in the CDR3. Per the germline V gene, CDR1 is SNHLY and CDR2 is FYNNEI. V dropped 8 bases and J dropped 4 bases, with 11 bases sitting between them. The CDR3 sequence is CASPQGFYGYTF. The CDR3 bases are TGTGCCAGCCCACAGGGTTTCTATGGCTACACCTTC.

The sample holds one count of this clone. The rearrangement joins TRBV6-5 to TRBJ2-1, with 9 bases that match TRBD1. Germline assignment: CDR1 MNHEY and CDR2 SVGAGI. J was trimmed by 8 bases and V by 5 bases; bases with no gene match: 4. There are 13 residues in the CDR3. CDR3 sequence: CASSRQGVDEQFF. For the CDR3, the DNA is TGTGCCAGCAGTAGACAGGGGGTCGATGAGCAGTTCTTC.

V and J are TRBV7-6 and TRBJ2-2; 7 bases are a match to TRBD2. The CDR3 covers 17 residues. The ends lost 6 bases at V and 4 bases at J; junction bases unmatched: 14. Germline V gives CDR1 SGHVS, CDR2 FNYEAQ. The CDR3 DNA follows: TGTGCCAGCAGACGTGGCGGGGCGGGAGAAAGCACCGGGGAGCTGTTTTTT. This encodes CASRRGGAGESTGELFF.

This chain joins TRBV10-2 and TRBJ1-4; tentatively, D is TRBD1 (5 bases). Looked up from germline, CDR1 is WSHSY and CDR2 is SAAADI. The CDR3 runs 16 residues. Trimming left V 3 bases short and J 3 bases short, with 14 bases between. The CDR3 is CASSDFSPGPNEKLFF. As DNA, the CDR3 is TGCGCCAGCAGTGATTTTTCTCCAGGGCCTAATGAAAAACTGTTTTTT.

This clone was seen just once. V is TRBV9 and J is TRBJ2-7; TRBD1 matches 7 bases. The CDR3 loop spans 15 amino acids. The V gene end was trimmed by 3 bases and the J gene end by 2 bases; junction bases not matched to a gene: 8. Per germline, CDR1 SGDLS and CDR2 YYNGEE. CDR3 protein: CASSESPGQPYEQYF. In nucleotides, the CDR3 is TGTGCCAGCAGCGAGAGCCCGGGACAGCCCTACGAGCAGTACTTC.

J is TRBJ1-2 and V is TRBV4-1, with a weak D call TRBD1 (6 bases). Germline V gene data show CDR1 as MGHRA and CDR2 as YSYEKL. Trimming took off 4 bases at V and 6 bases at J, with 12 bases between the two ends. CDR3 length equals 13 residues. Written as DNA, the CDR3 is TGCGCCAGCAGCCCAGGGGTGTCCGATGGCTACACCTTC. Amino acids: CASSPGVSDGYTF.